This TCR beta chain was sequenced for a study of blood T cell repertoires in COVID-19 (dated by TCRdb to about 2020). The study in broad terms: Samples from collaborators originated in the United States, Italy and Spain and spanned both the acute and convalescent phases of COVID-19. A freely available public database, intended as a resource for researchers studying the immune response to SARS-CoV-2, is where the repertoires were released. The samples were drawn from two sources: the first 160 participants of the ongoing ImmuneRACE study, and 1,000 to 1,500 subjects contributed by 6 global collaborators. Deeply sampled blood TCRbeta repertoires from subjects exposed to, actively infected with, or recovered from COVID-19 were included in the dataset. Where HLA class I and class II types were available, the types were taken from metadata supplied by the sample provider, not from assay-based typing. The material from the prospective study consisted of cDNA or gDNA derived from T cells, B-cell-depleted T cells, or PBMCs. The sample metadata nearly always contained a de-identified subject ID, COVID-19 status, age in years and sex. Paper-wide results and their limitations: How much clinical and demographic metadata was included differed by source and by participant, and the metadata was provided uncurated.

Each collaborating institution followed its own protocols to collect whole blood in K2EDTA tubes. Collaborator samples were shipped for TCRbeta analysis as frozen whole blood, isolated PBMCs, or DNA extracted from either sample type. About this clone itself: The specificity of this receptor is unknown. There are no base qualities to consult, and no much larger clone falls within one base.

From the germline V gene (reference sequence), CDR1 is LGHDT and CDR2 is YNNKEL. V and J are truncated by 3 bases and 0 bases respectively, leaving an intervening sequence of 6 bases. The CDR3 contains 14 residues, cysteine and phenylalanine counted. This entry keeps only the CDR3 DNA: 42 bases, framed from base 1. TCRbeta CDR3 regions were amplified from genomic DNA by means of the immunoSEQ Assay, a bias-controlled multiplex PCR. Processing in the source paper ran as follows. The number of nucleated cells in each sample was estimated by amplification of reference gene primers within the assay. To quantify the absolute abundance of each unique TCRbeta CDR3 rearrangement, sequence reads were collapsed and filtered. For each sample, productive Simpson clonality was calculated as the square root of Simpson's diversity index over productive rearrangements. What TCRdb holds here is the immuneACCESS table cut down to in-frame rearrangements. Part of the clones is not present; checked against another copy, under half of the missing clones reflect an unresolved V gene, and the others are unexplained. The V and J calls and clone size were taken over from that table, and D and trimming were inferred from the DNA. This sample comprises some 74,000 clones, over 65% of them detected only once. The ten largest clones take up 15% to 20% of the sample.

The V and J segments used are TRBV3-1 (or the pseudogene TRBV3-2) and TRBJ2-1; no D gene is confidently identified. Sequenced: peripheral blood. This receptor was taken from a woman at least 80 years old with acute or convalescent COVID-19. The bases are TGTGCCAGCAGCCAGGGCTACTCCTACAATGAGCAGTTCTTC. This is translated as CASSQGYSYNEQFF.